This section outlines one T cell receptor (beta chain) sequence together with its context. The CDR3 runs to 16 residues. Trimming left V 1 base short and J 1 base short, with 9 bases between. Germline V CDR1 and CDR2: SGHRS, YFSETQ. These data originate in a study of identical twins. TCRdb analysed the 5' RACE reads with MiXCR anew, one entry per CDR3 protein. Of about 690,000 distinct CDR3 sequences listed, roughly 20% were seen once; the top ten hold roughly 4%. This sample was also put to use in a study of T cells expressing NK-cell markers.

This receptor was taken from a young woman in good health. Sequencing input: PBMCs. The genes are TRBV5-1 and TRBJ2-6; no clear D gene. CDR3 nucleotide sequence: TGCGCCAGCAGCTTGAAAAGGGCATCTGGGGCCAACGTCCTGACTTTC. Translating it yields CASSLKRASGANVLTF.